The T cell receptor beta chain described here comes from a study of T cells in Graves' hyperthyroidism and ophthalmopathy. CDR1 is SQVTM and CDR2 is ANQGSEA in the germline V gene. The CDR3 contains 14 residues. Patients counted as stable if ophthalmopathy did not develop within 18 months. Concerning this clonotype: One end of the junction varies from germline; a read error may be responsible.

Regions amplified from RNA transcripts were the TCR beta CDR3 regions. A set of HTBI primers served as the primers for a first-round RT-PCR of the TCR CDR3. TCRdb passed the multiplex PCR reads through MiXCR, listing each CDR3 protein once. The table records around 580,000 distinct CDR3 sequences, roughly 50% of them present only once. The V gene is TRBV29-1, the J gene TRBJ2-7, with D possibly TRBD1 on 6 matching bases. This receptor was identified in a woman between 18 and 29 years old with Graves' hyperthyroidism. The specimen was peripheral blood or thyroid tissue (not recorded which). CDR3 sequence: CSVEILRGSYERYF. The CDR3 nucleotides are TGCAGCGTAGAAATCCTCAGGGGCTCCTACGAGCGGTACTTC.